This T cell receptor beta chain is from a study of kidney transplant recipient with SARS-CoV-2 infection. The CDR3 sequence is 14 residues long. Trimming cost V 6 bases and J 2 bases; bases outside gene matches: 4. Germline V gene sequence: CDR1 MNHEY, CDR2 SVGEGT. This clonotype was counted at least ten times. In TCRdb, the reads were re-called with MiXCR into one record per CDR3 protein. The sample includes under 250,000 distinct CDR3 sequences, 29% of them seen just once. The sample in question was a blood sample, obtained at baseline and on approximately day 120 from a kidney transplant recipient. The origin of this receptor is a male patient aged 25-45 years who had COVID-19 and was a kidney transplant recipient. Some T cells may trace back to the graft donor. The chain joins TRBV6-2 or TRBV6-3 to TRBJ2-7, with TRBD2 identical over 10 bases. CDR3 sequence (DNA): TGTGCCAGCAGAGAACTAGCGGGAACCTACGAGCAGTACTTC. Its translation: CASRELAGTYEQYF.